The source of this TCR beta chain is a study of shared clonotypes between healthy human individuals. Study-wide findings and caveats: Among the subsets, naive ones generally showed larger estimated richness than memory ones.

This table comes from immunoSEQ multiplex PCR, and its TCRdb copy is limited to in-frame clones, with some not included. This sample has about 2,200,000 clones, with roughly 91% found just once. Terminally differentiated effector memory CD45RA+ cells were left out of the naive CD8 fraction, which was CD45RO-negative and positively selected for CCR7. Those who donated, Caucasian adults without exception, all lived in Nashville, Tennessee. To note about this clone: As yet, its antigen is unknown.

V was shortened by 3 bases and J by 8 bases, with 9 bases between the two germline ends. There are 12 residues in the CDR3. Germline CDR1 reads SGHTA; CDR2 reads FQGNSA. The chain uses TRBV7-2 and TRBJ2-3; D not certain. Specimen: naive CD8+ T cells from PBMCs. The TCR sequence derives from a man younger than 35 in good health. Some clones in this sample may be carry-over from other donors' samples. The CDR3 reads CASSFESVTQYF. The CDR3 DNA reads as TGTGCCAGCAGCTTTGAGTCCGTTACGCAGTATTTT. The full variable domain, completed using reference TRBV7-2 and TRBJ2-3, is GAGVSQSPSNKVTEKGKDVELRCDPISGHTALYWYRQSLGQGLEFLIYFQGNSAPDKSGLPSDRFSAERTGGSVSTLTIQRTQQEDSAVYLCASSFESVTQYFGPGTRLTVL.